The next 7 T cell receptor beta chains were all read from a single sample in a study of blood T cells in healthy people across ages. A sample-barcoded 5' primer and a J-beta primer mix were used in a second PCR of roughly 7 to 12 cycles. TCRdb ran MiXCR on the 5' RACE reads and lists one entry per CDR3 protein. In the table there are over 300,000 distinct CDR3 sequences, 45% to 65% of which are singletons. Sample: blood. The source is a man aged 60-69 years in good health.

The V and J genes are TRBV20-1 and TRBJ2-1; 7 bases match TRBD2. The germline CDR1 and CDR2 sequences are DFQATT and SNEGSKA (reference sequence). V gave up 3 bases and J gave up 8 bases; unmatched junction bases: 13. The CDR3 is 15 amino acids. In DNA, the CDR3 is TGCAGTGCTAGGGTTCAATCGGGAGGAAACTATGAGCAGTTCTTC. Residues: CSARVQSGGNYEQFF.

The chain uses TRBV9 and TRBJ2-5; no clear D. Germline CDR1 is SGDLS and CDR2 is YYNGEE. With 2 bases removed from V and 11 bases from J, the gap between germline ends came to 16 bases. This CDR3 has 13 residues. The CDR3 nucleotides read TGTGCCAGCAGCGTTAGTAACGGTCAAATGCAGTACTTC. This translates into CASSVSNGQMQYF.

In DNA form, the CDR3 reads TGTGCCAGCAACCGGGACAGCGGTTCCGGGGCCAACGTCCTGACTTTC. It codes for CASNRDSGSGANVLTF. The V gene is TRBV2, the J gene TRBJ2-6; 7 nucleotides agree with TRBD1. The V gene end was trimmed by 7 bases and the J gene end by 4 bases; junction bases not matched to a gene: 10. Germline-derived CDR1 and CDR2 are SNHLY and FYNNEI. The CDR3 sequence is 16 residues long.

V usage is TRBV3-1 and J usage is TRBJ2-3; 8 nucleotides agree with TRBD2. Germline values: CDR1 LGHDT, CDR2 YNNKEL (reference sequence). The CDR3 is 16 residues long. Trimming removed 2 bases from V and 2 bases from J; junction bases left unmatched: 6. The CDR3 is CASSQKVAGYTDTQYF. CDR3 DNA: TGTGCCAGCAGCCAAAAGGTAGCGGGGTACACAGATACGCAGTATTTT.

This clonotype was counted only a few times. The CDR3 sequence is CASSPRTGRQFF. The CDR3 region has the DNA TGTGCCAGCAGTCCCCGGACTGGGCGGCAGTTCTTC. This rearrangement joins TRBV12-3 or TRBV12-4 to TRBJ2-1, with D possibly being TRBD2 (5 bases). The CDR3 extends over 12 amino acids. V was trimmed by 5 bases and J by 12 bases, leaving 14 bases between them.

A few counts support this clonotype. In DNA form, the CDR3 reads TGTGCCAGCCGGCAGGGCGGGCGAGAGAACTATGGCTACACCTTC. Its translation is CASRQGGRENYGYTF. This chain uses TRBV27 with TRBJ1-2; TRBD1 is a possible D gene (5 bases). CDR3 length equals 15 residues. The V end was cut by 8 bases, the J end by 2 bases, with 18 bases between. CDR1 is MNHEY and CDR2 is SMNVEV in the germline V gene (reference sequence).

The genes are TRBV20-1 and TRBJ1-2, with TRBD1 as a possible D gene (5 bases). Looked up from germline, CDR1 is DFQATT and CDR2 is SNEGSKA (reference sequence). This CDR3 region has 13 residues. Trimming stripped 3 bases from V and 4 bases from J, with 12 bases between. Here the CDR3 DNA reads TGCAGTGCTAGTCTGACAGTGACCTATGGCTACACCTTC. Its protein product is CSASLTVTYGYTF.